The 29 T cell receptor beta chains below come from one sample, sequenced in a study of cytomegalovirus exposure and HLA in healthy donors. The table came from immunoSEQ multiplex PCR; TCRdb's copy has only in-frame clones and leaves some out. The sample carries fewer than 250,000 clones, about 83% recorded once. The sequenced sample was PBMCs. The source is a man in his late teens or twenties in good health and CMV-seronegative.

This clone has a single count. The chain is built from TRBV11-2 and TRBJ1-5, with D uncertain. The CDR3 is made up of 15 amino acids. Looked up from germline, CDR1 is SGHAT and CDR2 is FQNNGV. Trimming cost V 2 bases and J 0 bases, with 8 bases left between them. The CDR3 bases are TGTGCCAGCAGCTTAAGCCAGGTTAGCAATCAGCCCCAGCATTTT. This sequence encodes CASSLSQVSNQPQHF.

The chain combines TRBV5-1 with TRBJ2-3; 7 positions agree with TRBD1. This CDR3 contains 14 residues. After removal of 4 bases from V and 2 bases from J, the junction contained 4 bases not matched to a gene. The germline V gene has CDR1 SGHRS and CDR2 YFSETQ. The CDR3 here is CASSTGTATDTQYF. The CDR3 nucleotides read TGCGCCAGCAGCACAGGGACAGCCACAGATACGCAGTATTTT.

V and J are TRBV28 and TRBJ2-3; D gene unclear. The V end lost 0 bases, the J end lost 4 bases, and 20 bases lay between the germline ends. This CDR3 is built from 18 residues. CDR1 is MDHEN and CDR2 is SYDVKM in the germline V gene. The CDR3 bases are TGTGCCAGCAGTTTATGGGAGTTAGGATTGAGCGTAGCAGATACGCAGTATTTT. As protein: CASSLWELGLSVADTQYF.

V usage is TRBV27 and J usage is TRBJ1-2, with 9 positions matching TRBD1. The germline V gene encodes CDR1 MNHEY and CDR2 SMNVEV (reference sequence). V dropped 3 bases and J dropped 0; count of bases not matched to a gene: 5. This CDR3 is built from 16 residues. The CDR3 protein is CASSFDRGDTNYGYTF. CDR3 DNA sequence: TGTGCCAGCAGTTTCGACAGGGGGGATACTAACTATGGCTACACCTTC.

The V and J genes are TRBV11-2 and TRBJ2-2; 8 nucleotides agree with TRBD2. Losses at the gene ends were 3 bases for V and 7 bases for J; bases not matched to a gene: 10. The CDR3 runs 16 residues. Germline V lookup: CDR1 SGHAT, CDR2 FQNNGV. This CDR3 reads CASSFNPGGADGELFF. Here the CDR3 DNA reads TGTGCCAGCAGCTTTAACCCCGGGGGGGCCGACGGGGAGCTGTTTTTT.

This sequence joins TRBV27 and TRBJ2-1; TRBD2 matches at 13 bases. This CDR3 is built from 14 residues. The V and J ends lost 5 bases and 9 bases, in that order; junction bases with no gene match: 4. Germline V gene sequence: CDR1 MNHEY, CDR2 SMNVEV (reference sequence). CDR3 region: CASSQGTSGTEQFF. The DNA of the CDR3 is TGTGCCAGCAGTCAGGGGACTAGCGGGACTGAGCAGTTCTTC.

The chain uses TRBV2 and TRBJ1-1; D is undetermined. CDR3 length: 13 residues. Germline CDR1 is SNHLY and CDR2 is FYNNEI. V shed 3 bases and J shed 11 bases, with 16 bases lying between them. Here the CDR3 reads CASSDRKISVAFF. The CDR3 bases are TGTGCCAGCAGTGATAGAAAAATATCTGTGGCTTTCTTT.

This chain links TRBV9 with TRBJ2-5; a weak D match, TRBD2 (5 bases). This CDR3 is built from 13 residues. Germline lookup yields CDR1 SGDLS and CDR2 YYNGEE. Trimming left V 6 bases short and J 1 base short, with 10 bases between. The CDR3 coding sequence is TGTGCCAGCAACAGTCGGGGCCAAGAGACCCAGTACTTC. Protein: CASNSRGQETQYF.

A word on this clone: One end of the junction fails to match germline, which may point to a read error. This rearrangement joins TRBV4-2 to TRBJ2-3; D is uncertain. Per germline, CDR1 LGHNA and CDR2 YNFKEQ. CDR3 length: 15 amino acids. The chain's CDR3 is CASGQKPSLTDTQYF. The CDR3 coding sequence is TGTGCCAGCGGCCAAAAGCCTTCCCTCACAGATACGCAGTATTTT.

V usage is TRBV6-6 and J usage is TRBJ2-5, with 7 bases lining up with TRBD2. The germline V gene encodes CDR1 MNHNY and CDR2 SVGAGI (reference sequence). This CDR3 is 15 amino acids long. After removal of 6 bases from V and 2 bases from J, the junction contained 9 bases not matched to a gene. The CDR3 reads CASRDGGGTQETQYF. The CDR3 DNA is TGTGCCAGCAGAGATGGGGGGGGGACTCAAGAGACCCAGTACTTC.

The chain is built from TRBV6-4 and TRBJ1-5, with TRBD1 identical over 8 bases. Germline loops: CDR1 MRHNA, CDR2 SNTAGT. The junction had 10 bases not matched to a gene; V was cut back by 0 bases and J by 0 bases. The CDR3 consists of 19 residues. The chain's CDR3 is CASSDSTRQGKYSNQPQHF. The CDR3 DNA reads TGTGCCAGCAGTGACTCAACTAGACAGGGGAAATATAGCAATCAGCCCCAGCATTTT.

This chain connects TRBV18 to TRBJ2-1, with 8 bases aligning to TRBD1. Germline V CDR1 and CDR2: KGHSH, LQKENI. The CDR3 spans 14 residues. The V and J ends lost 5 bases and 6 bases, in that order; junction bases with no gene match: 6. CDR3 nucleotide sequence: TGTGCCAGCTCAGCCGGACAGGGTGGCAATGAGCAGTTCTTC. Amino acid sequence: CASSAGQGGNEQFF.

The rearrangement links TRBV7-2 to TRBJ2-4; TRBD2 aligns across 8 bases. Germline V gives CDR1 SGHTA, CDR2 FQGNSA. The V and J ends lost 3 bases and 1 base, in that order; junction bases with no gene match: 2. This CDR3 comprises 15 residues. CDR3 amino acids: CASSFGRAAKNIQYF. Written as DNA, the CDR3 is TGTGCCAGCAGCTTCGGGAGGGCGGCCAAAAACATTCAGTACTTC.

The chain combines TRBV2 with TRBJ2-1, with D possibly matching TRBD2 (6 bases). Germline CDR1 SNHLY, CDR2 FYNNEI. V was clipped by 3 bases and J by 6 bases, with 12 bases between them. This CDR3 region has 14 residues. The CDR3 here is CASSESWTINEQFF. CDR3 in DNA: TGTGCCAGCAGTGAGAGTTGGACTATCAATGAGCAGTTCTTC.

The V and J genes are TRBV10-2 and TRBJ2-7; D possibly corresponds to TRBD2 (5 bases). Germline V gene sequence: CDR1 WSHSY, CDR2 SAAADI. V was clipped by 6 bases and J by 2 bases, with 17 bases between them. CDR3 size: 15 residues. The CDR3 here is CASSEPEDPPYEQYF. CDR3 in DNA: TGCGCCAGCAGCGAACCGGAGGACCCACCCTACGAGCAGTACTTC.

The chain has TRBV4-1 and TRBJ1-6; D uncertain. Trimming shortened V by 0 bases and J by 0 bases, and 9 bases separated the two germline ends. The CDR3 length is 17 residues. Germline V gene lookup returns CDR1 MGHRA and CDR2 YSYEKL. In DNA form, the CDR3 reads TGCGCCAGCAGCCAAGACCGGGTGGGCTCCTATAATTCACCCCTCCACTTT. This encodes CASSQDRVGSYNSPLHF.

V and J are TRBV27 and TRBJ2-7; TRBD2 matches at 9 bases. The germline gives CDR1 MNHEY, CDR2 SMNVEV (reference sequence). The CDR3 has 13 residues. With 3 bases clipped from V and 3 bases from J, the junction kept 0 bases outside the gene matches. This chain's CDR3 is CASSLREGYEQYF. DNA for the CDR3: TGTGCCAGCAGTTTGCGGGAGGGCTACGAGCAGTACTTC.

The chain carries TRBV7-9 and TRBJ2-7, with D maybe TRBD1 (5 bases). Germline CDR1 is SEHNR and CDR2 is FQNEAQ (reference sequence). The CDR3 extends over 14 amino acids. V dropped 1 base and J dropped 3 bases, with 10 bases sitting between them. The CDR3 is CASSLGQPDYEQYF. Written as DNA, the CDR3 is TGTGCCAGCAGCTTAGGACAGCCAGACTACGAGCAGTACTTC.

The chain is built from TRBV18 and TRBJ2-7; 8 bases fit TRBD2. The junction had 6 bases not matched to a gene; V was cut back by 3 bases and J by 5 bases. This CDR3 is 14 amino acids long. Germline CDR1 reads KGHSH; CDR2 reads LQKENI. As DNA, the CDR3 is TGTGCCAGCTCACCTACAGCGGGAGACGACGAGCAGTACTTC. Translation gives CASSPTAGDDEQYF.

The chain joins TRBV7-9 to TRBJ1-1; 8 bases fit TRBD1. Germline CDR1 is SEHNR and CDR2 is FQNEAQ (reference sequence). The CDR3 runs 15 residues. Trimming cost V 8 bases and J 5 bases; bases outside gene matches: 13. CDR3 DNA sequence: TGTGCCAGCGCATCAACAGGGGGAGGAGGGACTGAAGCTTTCTTT. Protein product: CASASTGGGGTEAFF.

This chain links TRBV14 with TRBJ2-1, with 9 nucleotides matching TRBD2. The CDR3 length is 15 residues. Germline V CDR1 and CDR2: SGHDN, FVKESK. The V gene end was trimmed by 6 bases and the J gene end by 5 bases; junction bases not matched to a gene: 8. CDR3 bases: TGTGCCAGCAGACGACTAGCGGACGGTAACAATGAGCAGTTCTTC. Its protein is CASRRLADGNNEQFF.

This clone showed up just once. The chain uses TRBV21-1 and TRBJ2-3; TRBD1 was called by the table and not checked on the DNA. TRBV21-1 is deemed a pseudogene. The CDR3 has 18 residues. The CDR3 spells CASSAISRGNLGDDTQYF. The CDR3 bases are TGTGCCAGCAGCGCAATAAGTAGGGGGAATTTAGGAGACGATACGCAGTATTTT.

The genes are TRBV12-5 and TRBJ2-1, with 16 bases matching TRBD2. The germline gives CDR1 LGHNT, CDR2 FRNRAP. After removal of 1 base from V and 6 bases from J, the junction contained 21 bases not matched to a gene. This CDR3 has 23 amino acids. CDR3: CASGLDLFLTGTSGRVALNEQFF. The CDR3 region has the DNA TGTGCTAGTGGTTTGGACCTCTTTCTAACCGGGACTAGCGGGAGGGTGGCGCTCAATGAGCAGTTCTTC.

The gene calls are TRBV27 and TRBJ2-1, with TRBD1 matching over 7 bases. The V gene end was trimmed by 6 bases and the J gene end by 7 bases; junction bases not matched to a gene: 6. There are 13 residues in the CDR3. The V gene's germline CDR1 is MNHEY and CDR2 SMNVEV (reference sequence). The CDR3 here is CASSLTGSNEQFF. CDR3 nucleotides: TGTGCCAGCAGCCTGACAGGGTCGAATGAGCAGTTCTTC.

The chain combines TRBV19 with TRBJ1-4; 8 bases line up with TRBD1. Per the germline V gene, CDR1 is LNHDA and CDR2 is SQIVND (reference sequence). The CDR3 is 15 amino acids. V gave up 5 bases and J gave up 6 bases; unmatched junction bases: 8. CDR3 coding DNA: TGTGCCAGTAGTGGGACCGGGACAGGAGATGAAAAACTGTTTTTT. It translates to CASSGTGTGDEKLFF.

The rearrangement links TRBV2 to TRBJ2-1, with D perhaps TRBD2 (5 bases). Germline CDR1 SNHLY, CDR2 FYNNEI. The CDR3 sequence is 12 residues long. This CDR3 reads CVLRGSRNEQFF. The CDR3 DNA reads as TGTGTCCTGAGAGGGTCTCGCAATGAGCAGTTCTTC.

Here the CDR3 DNA reads TGTGCCAGCAGGCCTGGCAGGGATAATTCACCCCTCCACTTT. Translation gives CASRPGRDNSPLHF. The rearrangement links TRBV2 to TRBJ1-6; D is possibly TRBD1 (5 bases). Germline V gene sequence: CDR1 SNHLY, CDR2 FYNNEI. CDR3 length: 14 amino acids. Deletions cut 6 bases from V and 5 bases from J, with 11 bases between.

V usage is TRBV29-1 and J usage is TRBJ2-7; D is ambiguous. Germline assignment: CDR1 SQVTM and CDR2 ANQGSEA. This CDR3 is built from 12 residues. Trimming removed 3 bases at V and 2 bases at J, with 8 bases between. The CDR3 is CSVEFQTYEQYF. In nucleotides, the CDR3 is TGCAGCGTTGAGTTTCAGACCTACGAGCAGTACTTC.

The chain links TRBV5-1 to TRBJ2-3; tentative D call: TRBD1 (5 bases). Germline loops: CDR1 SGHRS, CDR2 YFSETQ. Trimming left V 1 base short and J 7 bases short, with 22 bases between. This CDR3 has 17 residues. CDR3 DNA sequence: TGCGCCAGCAGCTTGTCCAAAACCCCCATGACAGCGAATACGCAGTATTTT. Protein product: CASSLSKTPMTANTQYF.